The 11 T cell receptor beta chains below all came from one sample that was sequenced in a study of neurological immune-mediated disorders. TCRdb recomputed calls from the 5' RACE reads with MiXCR, one row per CDR3 protein. Of 60,000 to 85,000 distinct CDR3 sequences listed, roughly 4.8% are singletons. The sequencing sample was made of PBMCs. Receptors were obtained from a woman in her 70s with multiple sclerosis.

The table lists this clonotype with many counts. This chain joins TRBV5-1 and TRBJ2-3; D possibly uses TRBD1 or TRBD2 (5 bases each). V lost 3 bases and J 0 bases, leaving 11 bases between the germline ends. CDR1 and CDR2 (germline): SGHRS, YFSETQ. The CDR3 runs to 15 residues. The CDR3 region is CASSWDVTSTDTQYF. Here the CDR3 DNA reads TGCGCCAGCAGCTGGGACGTAACTAGCACAGATACGCAGTATTTT. The variable domain in full, with the rest retrieved from reference TRBV5-1 and TRBJ2-3, is KAGVTQTPRYLIKTRGQQVTLSCSPISGHRSVSWYQQTPGQGLQFLFEYFSETQRNKGNFPGRFSGRQFSNSRSEMNVSTLELGDSALYLCASSWDVTSTDTQYFGPGTRLTVL.

The chain uses TRBV3-1 and TRBJ1-4; perhaps TRBD1 as D (5 bases). The CDR3 is 17 amino acids. The germline gives CDR1 LGHDT, CDR2 YNNKEL (reference sequence). Between the trimmed V and J ends, which lost 2 bases and 2 bases, there was a span of 15 bases. The CDR3 sequence: CASSQFAGGLTNEKLFF. In DNA form, the CDR3 reads TGTGCCAGCAGCCAATTCGCCGGGGGTCTTACTAATGAAAAACTGTTTTTT.

The J gene is TRBJ1-2, the V gene TRBV18; the D is unclear. Germline V lookup: CDR1 KGHSH, CDR2 LQKENI. The CDR3 contains 16 residues. Deletions cut 5 bases from V and 5 bases from J, with 21 bases between. CDR3: CASSARAKEMQYGYTF. The CDR3 DNA follows: TGTGCCAGCTCAGCCAGAGCGAAAGAGATGCAGTATGGCTACACCTTC.

This clonotype was counted many times. This sequence joins TRBV12-3 or TRBV12-4 and TRBJ2-2; 10 nucleotides align to TRBD2. The CDR3 runs to 14 residues. V was clipped by 6 bases and J by 7 bases; unmatched bases: 5. The CDR3 DNA reads TGTGCCAGCAGGGCCCTAGCGGGAGTCGGGGAGCTGTTTTTT. Translating it yields CASRALAGVGELFF.

The table lists this clonotype with many counts. The V and J genes are TRBV20-1 and TRBJ2-3; 7 nucleotides line up with TRBD1. The trim removed 6 bases at V and 1 base at J, leaving 19 bases unmatched. The CDR3 runs to 18 residues. Germline loops: CDR1 DFQATT, CDR2 SNEGSKA (reference sequence). CDR3 DNA: TGCAGTGCCAGGGGGTTTTTTAGGGACGTTGGCGGCACAGATACGCAGTATTTT. Its protein is CSARGFFRDVGGTDTQYF.

The V call is TRBV3-1, the J call TRBJ2-1; no firm D call. This CDR3 comprises 15 residues. Looked up from germline, CDR1 is LGHDT and CDR2 is YNNKEL (reference sequence). V gave up 0 bases and J gave up 6 bases, with 12 bases separating them. CDR3 coding DNA: TGTGCCAGCAGCCAAGATTTATACCGGAGCAATGAGCAGTTCTTC. Its translation: CASSQDLYRSNEQFF.

This clonotype turned up a few times. The CDR3 region is CSVNSGLASEQYF. DNA for the CDR3: TGCAGCGTTAATTCGGGACTAGCCTCCGAGCAGTACTTC. The gene calls are TRBV29-1 and TRBJ2-7; 9 nucleotides match TRBD2. The V gene end was trimmed by 5 bases and the J gene end by 6 bases; junction bases not matched to a gene: 8. Germline-derived CDR1 and CDR2 are SQVTM and ANQGSEA. This CDR3 is built from 13 residues.

In its sample, this clonotype was seen many times. The chain carries TRBV4-2 and TRBJ1-1, with D tentatively TRBD1 (6 bases). There are 15 residues in the CDR3. V lost 1 base, J lost 4 bases, and 13 bases lay in between. The germline gives CDR1 LGHNA, CDR2 YNFKEQ. For the CDR3, the DNA is TGTGCCAGCAGCCAAGGAGCCAGGGGCGGCACTGAAGCTTTCTTT. Residues: CASSQGARGGTEAFF.

This clonotype showed up many times. The genes are TRBV6-5 and TRBJ2-1; TRBD2 matches 10 bases. Looked up from germline, CDR1 is MNHEY and CDR2 is SVGAGI. Trimming at V came to 5 bases and at J to 2 bases, leaving 3 bases not matched to a gene. This CDR3 contains 15 residues. The CDR3 sequence: CASSLAGVTYNEQFF. CDR3 DNA sequence: TGTGCCAGCAGTCTAGCGGGAGTTACCTACAATGAGCAGTTCTTC.

This clonotype was detected ten times or more. The V call is TRBV20-1, the J call TRBJ1-3; D ambiguous. V lost 5 bases to trimming and J lost 0 bases, with 8 bases between them. The germline V gene encodes CDR1 DFQATT and CDR2 SNEGSKA (reference sequence). This CDR3 spans 13 amino acids. CDR3 in amino acids: CSALTNSGNTIYF. Here the CDR3 DNA reads TGCAGTGCTTTAACTAACTCTGGAAACACCATATATTTT.

At least ten counts were recorded for this clonotype. The rearrangement links TRBV7-2 to TRBJ2-7, with a weak D call TRBD2 (6 bases). Germline lookup yields CDR1 SGHTA and CDR2 FQGNSA. The CDR3 spans 11 residues. Trimming shortened V by 3 bases and J by 6 bases, and 6 bases separated the two germline ends. DNA for the CDR3: TGTGCCAGCAGCTTTAGCGGCGAGCAGTACTTC. Translation: CASSFSGEQYF.